Sequencing of this T cell receptor (beta chain) was carried out in a study of shared clonotypes between healthy human individuals. As for the study in general: A couple of female and a few male donors aged 18 to 49 were enrolled. Per-donor plates numbered three CD4 naive, three CD4 memory, two CD8 naive and one CD8 memory. The study's findings and limits: Among donors, the sharing of clonotypes was expected to be influenced by sequencing depth. Non-shared clonotypes had lower generation probabilities than those shared by all four donors.

With respect to this clone: Its antigen remains unidentified.

Clones were sequenced by immunoSEQ multiplex PCR, and TCRdb holds only the in-frame ones, with some missing. Among over a million clones, about three quarters were seen once, and the ten largest hold 1.4%. The CDR3 sequence is 15 residues long. Trimming removed 3 bases from V and 6 bases from J, with 13 bases in between. From germline, CDR1 is SGHNT and CDR2 YYREEE (reference sequence). The chain carries TRBV5-4 and TRBJ1-6; D unresolved. Specimen: memory CD4+ T cells sorted from blood. Documented subset: CD45RA-negative fraction. The origin of this receptor is a man aged 18 to 29 in good health. The CDR3 coding sequence is TGTGCCAGCAGCTCAACCGACATCAGTAATTCACCCCTCCACTTT. Translated, it gives CASSSTDISNSPLHF.